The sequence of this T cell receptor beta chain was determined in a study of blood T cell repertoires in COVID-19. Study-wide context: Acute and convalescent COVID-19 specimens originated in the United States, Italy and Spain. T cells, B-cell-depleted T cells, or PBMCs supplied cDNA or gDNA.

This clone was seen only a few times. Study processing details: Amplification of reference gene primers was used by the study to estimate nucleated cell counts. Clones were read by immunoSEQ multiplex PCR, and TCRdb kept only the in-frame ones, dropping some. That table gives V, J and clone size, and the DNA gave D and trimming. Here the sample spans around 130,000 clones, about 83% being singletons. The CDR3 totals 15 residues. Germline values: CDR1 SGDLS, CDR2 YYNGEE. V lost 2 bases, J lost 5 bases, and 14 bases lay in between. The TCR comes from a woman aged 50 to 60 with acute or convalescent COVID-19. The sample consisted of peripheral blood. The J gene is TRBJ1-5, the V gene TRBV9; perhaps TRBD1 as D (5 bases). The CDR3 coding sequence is TGTGCCAGCAGCGTGGACGGACGGGGGGATCAGCCCCAGCATTTT. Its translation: CASSVDGRGDQPQHF.